The T cell receptor beta chain described here comes from a study of blood T cell repertoires in COVID-19. The junction had 3 bases not matched to a gene; V was cut back by 3 bases and J by 5 bases. CDR1 GTSNPN and CDR2 SVGIG come from the germline V gene (reference sequence). The CDR3 sequence is 13 residues long. A few counts support this clone. Different DNA sequences within this sample yield the same CDR3. Participant-reported clinical history was the basis for cohort assignment. Profiling relied on immunoSEQ multiplex PCR, and the TCRdb table lists in-frame clones only, not all of them. Among around 300,000 clones listed, 86% were seen once.

Sample: PBMCs or T cells enriched from blood (not recorded which). The sequence was obtained from a woman aged 18-29 years who had recovered from COVID-19. The rearrangement joins TRBV30 to TRBJ1-5; TRBD1 agrees at 8 bases. The CDR3 sequence: CAWSLQGDQPQHF. The CDR3 coding sequence is TGTGCCTGGAGCTTACAGGGGGATCAGCCCCAGCATTTT.